This T cell receptor beta chain emerged from a study of PD-1 blockade in classical Hodgkin lymphoma. Findings and caveats of the study: Lower baseline TCR diversity marked trial partial responders and progressors.

Every patient had relapsed following autologous stem cell transplantation, and cohorts differed in brentuximab vedotin exposure. Best responses fell into complete response, partial response or progressive disease. The CDR3 consists of 13 residues. The V end was cut by 4 bases, the J end by 4 bases, with 9 bases between. Germline loops: CDR1 MNHEY, CDR2 SMNVEV (reference sequence). In the case of this clone: The antigen is not known.

Data came from immunoSEQ multiplex PCR; TCRdb stores just in-frame clones and leaves some out. The sample records about 110,000 clones, roughly nine tenths being singletons. The input for sequencing was peripheral blood mononuclear cells (PBMCs), taken before the second cycle of nivolumab. The TCR sequence derives from a human donor with classical Hodgkin lymphoma. The genes are TRBV27 and TRBJ2-3; D not resolved. Written as DNA, the CDR3 is TGTGCCAGCAGTTACGGCGGCCCAGATACGCAGTATTTT. It specifies CASSYGGPDTQYF.